The entry below gives a single T cell receptor beta chain sequence along with its context. The CDR3 has 16 residues. Trimming left V 0 bases short and J 5 bases short, with 13 bases between. Germline CDR1 is MGHRA and CDR2 is YSYEKL. These data originate in a study of cytomegalovirus exposure and HLA in healthy donors. Primers: 60 Vbeta forward and 13 Jbeta reverse. Assay used: immunoSEQ multiplex PCR; TCRdb lists only in-frame clones, some missing. Recorded for this sample: under 75,000 clones. Sequenced sample: PBMCs. The TCR was taken from a female donor in good health and CMV-seropositive. The rearrangement uses TRBV4-1 and TRBJ2-2; D perhaps matches TRBD2 (6 bases). In DNA, the CDR3 is TGCGCCAGCAGCCAAGATCGGGGGTGGCCGACCGGGGAGCTGTTTTTT. Its protein product is CASSQDRGWPTGELFF.